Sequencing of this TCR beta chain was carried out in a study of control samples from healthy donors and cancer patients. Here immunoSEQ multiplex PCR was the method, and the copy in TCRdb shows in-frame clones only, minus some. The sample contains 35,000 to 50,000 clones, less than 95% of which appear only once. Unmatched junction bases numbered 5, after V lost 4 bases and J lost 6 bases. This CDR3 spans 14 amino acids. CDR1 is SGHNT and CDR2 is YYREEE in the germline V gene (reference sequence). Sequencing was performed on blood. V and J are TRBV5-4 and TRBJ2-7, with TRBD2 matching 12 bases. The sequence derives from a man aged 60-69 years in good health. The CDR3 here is CASSVPGLAGEQYF. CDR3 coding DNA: TGTGCCAGCAGCGTGCCGGGACTAGCGGGCGAGCAGTACTTC.